The present T cell receptor beta chain was sequenced within a study of tumor-infiltrating lymphocytes in localized non-small cell lung cancer. The CDR3 has 17 residues. The germline V and J ends were trimmed by 3 bases and 0 bases, with 13 bases remaining between them. Germline V gives CDR1 SGHNT, CDR2 YYREEE (reference sequence). Sequenced by immunoSEQ multiplex PCR; TCRdb stores in-frame clones only, minus some. The table includes roughly 13,000 clones, around 70% detected once. Source material: uninvolved lung tissue not adjacent to the tumor. This sequence was found in a human donor with non-small cell lung cancer. The chain is built from TRBV5-4 and TRBJ2-6, with a possible D match to TRBD1 (5 bases). CDR3 in amino acids: CASSWRTGSSGANVLTF. CDR3 nucleotides: TGTGCCAGCAGCTGGCGAACAGGCTCCTCTGGGGCCAACGTCCTGACTTTC.